This passage covers 19 T cell receptor beta chains from one sample sequenced in a study of blood T cell repertoires in COVID-19. Profiling relied on immunoSEQ multiplex PCR, and the TCRdb table lists in-frame clones only, not all of them. This table has over 50,000 clones, more than 75% appearing once. The sequenced sample consisted of peripheral blood. These receptors were taken from a man between 50 and 59 years old with active COVID-19.

This chain joins TRBV6-5 and TRBJ1-1; D is possibly TRBD1 (6 bases). The germline V gene encodes CDR1 MNHEY and CDR2 SVGAGI. V was pared by 8 bases and J by 5 bases, with 15 bases between. The CDR3 runs 13 residues. The CDR3 sequence: CASLHRRGTEAFF. In DNA, the CDR3 is TGTGCCAGCTTGCACCGAAGGGGGACTGAAGCTTTCTTT.

The V and J genes are TRBV6-5 and TRBJ1-2, with 12 bases identical to TRBD1. The CDR3 runs to 16 residues. With V trimmed by 0 bases and J by 9 bases, 8 bases remained unmatched. CDR1 is MNHEY and CDR2 is SVGAGI in the germline V gene. The CDR3 sequence is CASSYSITGQGASYTF. Written as DNA, the CDR3 is TGTGCCAGCAGTTACTCGATCACGGGACAGGGGGCTAGCTACACCTTC.

This chain joins TRBV4-3 and TRBJ2-5, with D unclear. The V gene lost 2 bases and the J gene lost 8 bases, with 12 bases spanning the gap. This CDR3 has 13 amino acids. Per germline, CDR1 LGHNA and CDR2 YSLEER. The CDR3 protein is CASSQPRSTTQYF. CDR3 DNA: TGCGCCAGCAGCCAACCCCGTAGTACTACCCAGTACTTC.

The chain carries TRBV29-1 and TRBJ2-3; 10 bases agree with TRBD2. The CDR3 loop spans 14 amino acids. V lost 6 bases and J lost 6; bases outside the gene matches: 9. Germline V CDR1 and CDR2: SQVTM, ANQGSEA. The CDR3 DNA reads TGCAGCGTGCTAAGCGGGGGGGCGTCTGATACGCAGTATTTT. Its protein is CSVLSGGASDTQYF.

This clone appeared a single time. The chain uses TRBV7-8 and TRBJ1-2; 9 nucleotides line up with TRBD1. The CDR3 is 17 residues long. V lost 5 bases, J lost 2 bases, and 12 bases stayed unmatched. The V gene's germline CDR1 is SGHVS and CDR2 FQNEAQ. CDR3 nucleotides: TGTGCCAGCAGCCTTCAACGGGACAGGGCTGGGAACTATGGCTACACCTTC. It is translated as CASSLQRDRAGNYGYTF.

The rearrangement uses TRBV4-2 and TRBJ1-6; no firm D call. Germline V gene data show CDR1 as LGHNA and CDR2 as YNFKEQ. This CDR3 is built from 18 residues. The V end was cut by 0 bases, the J end by 4 bases, with 16 bases between. The CDR3 protein is CASSQEYPVPTYNSPLHF. The CDR3 DNA reads TGTGCCAGCAGCCAAGAGTATCCGGTCCCCACTTATAATTCACCCCTCCACTTT.

The gene calls are TRBV15 and TRBJ2-3; possibly TRBD2 for D (5 bases). In germline, CDR1 is LNHNV, CDR2 YYDKDF (reference sequence). This CDR3 region has 13 residues. Trimming took off 3 bases at V and 2 bases at J, with 6 bases between the two ends. The CDR3 bases are TGTGCCACCAGCAGGGACTCCACAGATACGCAGTATTTT. This encodes CATSRDSTDTQYF.

The chain carries TRBV11-1 and TRBJ2-7; D may be TRBD2 (5 bases). Germline assignment: CDR1 SGHAT and CDR2 FQDESV (reference sequence). Trimming stripped 3 bases from V and 1 base from J, with 10 bases between. The CDR3 consists of 14 residues. DNA of the CDR3: TGTGCCAGCAGCTTTGGAGGAGATTCCTACGAGCAGTACTTC. This encodes CASSFGGDSYEQYF.

This chain connects TRBV7-2 to TRBJ2-2; perhaps TRBD2 as D (6 bases). Trimming removed 5 bases from V and 0 bases from J, with 13 bases in between. Germline V gene sequence: CDR1 SGHTA, CDR2 FQGNSA. The CDR3 sequence is 16 residues long. CDR3 sequence: CASSRSGNPNTGELFF. As DNA, the CDR3 is TGTGCCAGCAGCCGTAGCGGAAACCCGAACACCGGGGAGCTGTTTTTT. The complete variable domain, with remaining parts taken from reference TRBV7-2 and TRBJ2-2, reads GAGVSQSPSNKVTEKGKDVELRCDPISGHTALYWYRQSLGQGLEFLIYFQGNSAPDKSGLPSDRFSAERTGGSVSTLTIQRTQQEDSAVYLCASSRSGNPNTGELFFGEGSRLTVL.

The V and J genes are TRBV5-1 and TRBJ1-2; TRBD1 aligns across 10 bases. The J segment lost 4 bases and the V segment lost 4 bases, leaving 7 bases of the junction unmatched. The CDR3 covers 15 residues. Germline V CDR1 and CDR2: SGHRS, YFSETQ. CDR3 coding DNA: TGCGCCAGCAGCCTTTCCGGGACAGGGGTCTATGGCTACACCTTC. Its protein product is CASSLSGTGVYGYTF.

This clone is judged large. The chain has TRBV28 and TRBJ2-7; the match to TRBD1 covers 8 bases. Per germline, CDR1 MDHEN and CDR2 SYDVKM. The CDR3 loop spans 16 amino acids. Unmatched junction bases numbered 10, after V lost 5 bases and J lost 1 base. For the CDR3, the DNA is TGTGCCAGCAGTGAAACCGGGACAGGCGATTCCTACGAGCAGTACTTC. As protein: CASSETGTGDSYEQYF.

This clone was seen just once. This sequence joins TRBV27 and TRBJ2-3, with a weak D call TRBD1 (5 bases). This CDR3 contains 18 residues. Germline V gene data show CDR1 as MNHEY and CDR2 as SMNVEV (reference sequence). Trimming pared 5 bases from V and 4 bases from J, leaving 25 bases between. The DNA for the CDR3 is TGTGCCAGCAGTCGGTCACTCAGGGTGTATTCCGGGCCAGATACGCAGTATTTT. This gives the protein CASSRSLRVYSGPDTQYF.

V is TRBV29-1 and J is TRBJ1-1; no clear D. Germline values: CDR1 SQVTM, CDR2 ANQGSEA. This CDR3 has 14 amino acids. V lost 3 bases and J 5 bases, leaving 16 bases between the germline ends. This CDR3 is CSVDTYRGGTEAFF. CDR3 sequence (DNA): TGCAGCGTTGATACCTACCGGGGAGGGACTGAAGCTTTCTTT.

This clone was seen once. This rearrangement joins TRBV12-3 or TRBV12-4 to TRBJ2-5, with D possibly TRBD1 on 5 matching bases. The CDR3 length is 13 residues. The germline V and J ends were trimmed by 9 bases and 1 base, with 12 bases remaining between them. The DNA of the CDR3 is TGTGCCAGTCGAGTTGGGGCCCAAGAGACCCAGTACTTC. This sequence encodes CASRVGAQETQYF.

The V call is TRBV2, the J call TRBJ2-3; unclear D gene. Germline V CDR1 and CDR2: SNHLY, FYNNEI. Trimming pared 0 bases from V and 5 bases from J, leaving 15 bases between. The length of the CDR3 is 16 residues. CDR3 in DNA: TGTGCCAGCAGTGAAGCCAGAGAAGACTCTCTAGATACGCAGTATTTT. This translates into CASSEAREDSLDTQYF.

The chain recombines TRBV28 with TRBJ1-5; D is perhaps TRBD1 (6 bases). V was pared by 5 bases and J by 2 bases, with 16 bases between. The CDR3 sequence is 16 residues long. CDR1 is MDHEN, CDR2 SYDVKM, per germline. The CDR3 loop is CASSRKQGIGNQPQHF. In nucleotides, the CDR3 is TGTGCCAGCAGTCGAAAACAGGGAATTGGCAATCAGCCCCAGCATTTT.

The genes are TRBV5-1 and TRBJ2-2, with TRBD1 matching over 8 bases. J gave up 5 bases and V 2 bases, and 5 bases lay outside the gene matches. Germline V gene lookup returns CDR1 SGHRS and CDR2 YFSETQ. The CDR3 contains 15 residues. CDR3 bases: TGCGCCAGCAGCTTTGCAGGGGGCGGGACCGGGGAGCTGTTTTTT. As protein: CASSFAGGGTGELFF. Combining the CDR3 with reference TRBV5-1 and TRBJ2-2 gives the whole variable domain KAGVTQTPRYLIKTRGQQVTLSCSPISGHRSVSWYQQTPGQGLQFLFEYFSETQRNKGNFPGRFSGRQFSNSRSEMNVSTLELGDSALYLCASSFAGGGTGELFFGEGSRLTVL.

This clone was detected a few times. The chain links TRBV7-9 to TRBJ1-5; D gene uncertain. CDR1 SEHNR and CDR2 FQNEAQ come from the germline V gene (reference sequence). The CDR3 has 14 amino acids. V was shortened by 2 bases and J by 3 bases, with 8 bases between the two germline ends. CDR3 residues: CASSLTGNNQPQHF. The CDR3 nucleotides read TGTGCCAGCAGCTTAACGGGAAACAATCAGCCCCAGCATTTT.

The V call is TRBV2, the J call TRBJ1-1, with 7 bases matching TRBD1. The junction had 7 bases not matched to a gene; V was cut back by 10 bases and J by 2 bases. This CDR3 has 13 residues. From germline, CDR1 is SNHLY and CDR2 FYNNEI. The chain's CDR3 is CATRHRGNTEAFF. The CDR3 DNA follows: TGTGCCACACGTCACAGGGGAAACACTGAAGCTTTCTTT. Supplemented by reference TRBV2 and TRBJ1-1, the full variable domain reads EPEVTQTPSHQVTQMGQEVILRCVPISNHLYFYWYRQILGQKVEFLVSFYNNEISEKSEIFDDQFSVERPDGSNFTLKIRSTKLEDSAMYFCATRHRGNTEAFFGQGTRLTVV.